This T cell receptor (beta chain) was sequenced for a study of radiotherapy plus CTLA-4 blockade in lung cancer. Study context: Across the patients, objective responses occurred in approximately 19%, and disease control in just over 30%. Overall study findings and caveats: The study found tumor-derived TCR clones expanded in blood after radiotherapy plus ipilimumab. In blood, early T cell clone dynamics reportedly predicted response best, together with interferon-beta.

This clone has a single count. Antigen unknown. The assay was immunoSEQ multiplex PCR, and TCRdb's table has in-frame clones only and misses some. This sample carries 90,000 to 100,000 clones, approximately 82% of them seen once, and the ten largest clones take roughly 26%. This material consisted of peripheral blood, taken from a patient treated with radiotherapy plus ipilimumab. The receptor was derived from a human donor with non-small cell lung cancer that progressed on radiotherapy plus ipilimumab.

The CDR3 DNA follows: TGCGCCAGCAGCTTGAGCGGGAGGTCTTCCTACGAGCAGTACTTC. Its protein product is CASSLSGRSSYEQYF. The genes are TRBV5-1 and TRBJ2-7; 9 positions match TRBD2. In germline, CDR1 is SGHRS, CDR2 YFSETQ. J was trimmed by 1 base and V by 1 base; bases with no gene match: 3. There are 15 residues in the CDR3.